This entry lists 32 T cell receptor beta chains sequenced from one sample in a study of blood T cell repertoires in COVID-19. TCRdb's copy holds only in-frame clones and misses some; the assay was immunoSEQ multiplex PCR. The repertoire holds around 300,000 clones, with 87% as singletons. Sequences were obtained from peripheral blood. The receptors originated from a man aged 18 to 29 with active or convalescent COVID-19.

The V and J genes are TRBV6-1 and TRBJ1-5, with D perhaps TRBD1 (5 bases). CDR1 and CDR2 (germline): MNHNS, SASEGT. V shed 1 base and J shed 8 bases, with 12 bases lying between them. The CDR3 is 14 residues long. The CDR3 bases are TGTGCCAGCAGTGAAGTTTCCAGGGTGGAGCCCCAGCATTTT. The encoded protein is CASSEVSRVEPQHF.

This clone was seen a few times. This sequence joins TRBV28 and TRBJ1-4, with D unresolved. Per the germline V gene, CDR1 is MDHEN and CDR2 is SYDVKM. CDR3 length: 14 amino acids. Trimming removed 6 bases at V and 7 bases at J, with 15 bases between. CDR3 sequence: CASSLSQAGEKLFF. The CDR3 DNA is TGTGCCAGCAGCTTGAGTCAGGCCGGTGAAAAACTGTTTTTT.

This rearrangement joins TRBV5-1 to TRBJ2-5; TRBD1 aligns across 7 bases. Losses at the gene ends were 1 base for V and 6 bases for J; bases not matched to a gene: 12. Germline values: CDR1 SGHRS, CDR2 YFSETQ. CDR3 size: 16 residues. The CDR3 loop is CASSLFFRQGAQTQYF. The CDR3 bases are TGCGCCAGCAGCTTGTTCTTTCGACAGGGAGCACAGACCCAGTACTTC.

The chain joins TRBV29-1 to TRBJ1-2; no reliable D call. The CDR3 runs 13 residues. V gave up 3 bases and J gave up 4 bases, with 12 bases separating them. Germline V lookup: CDR1 SQVTM, CDR2 ANQGSEA. This CDR3 reads CSVDVGVGYGYTF. Written as DNA, the CDR3 is TGCAGCGTTGATGTGGGAGTTGGCTATGGCTACACCTTC.

The rearrangement links TRBV9 to TRBJ2-3, with 10 bases fitting TRBD2. The junction had 6 bases not matched to a gene; V was cut back by 3 bases and J by 5 bases. The CDR3 has 15 amino acids. Germline lookup yields CDR1 SGDLS and CDR2 YYNGEE. The CDR3 coding sequence is TGTGCCAGCAGCGCTAGCGGGAGAGCCCTAGATACGCAGTATTTT. Protein product: CASSASGRALDTQYF. Complete variable domain (other parts from reference TRBV9 and TRBJ2-3): DSGVTQTPKHLITATGQRVTLRCSPRSGDLSVYWYQQSLDQGLQFLIQYYNGEERAKGNILERFSAQQFPDLHSELNLSSLELGDSALYFCASSASGRALDTQYFGPGTRLTVL.

To note about this clone: Within the sample, other DNA sequences also encode this same CDR3. The rearrangement joins TRBV9 to TRBJ2-7; a weak D match, TRBD1 (7 bases). Trimming shortened V by 4 bases and J by 4 bases, and 9 bases separated the two germline ends. Per the germline V gene, CDR1 is SGDLS and CDR2 is YYNGEE. There are 12 residues in the CDR3. CDR3 coding DNA: TGTGCCAGCAGCCCAGGGGGGTACGAGCAGTACTTC. Amino acids: CASSPGGYEQYF.

This rearrangement joins TRBV28 to TRBJ2-7, with 10 bases fitting TRBD2. The CDR3 sequence is 19 residues long. With V trimmed by 5 bases and J by 3 bases, 19 bases remained unmatched. Per germline, CDR1 MDHEN and CDR2 SYDVKM. DNA of the CDR3: TGTGCCAGCAGTCCGACGGACTACAGTTCGAGGACTAGCGGCTACGAGCAGTACTTC. This codes for CASSPTDYSSRTSGYEQYF.

The chain has TRBV28 and TRBJ2-7, with D possibly TRBD2 on 5 matching bases. Germline loops: CDR1 MDHEN, CDR2 SYDVKM. Trimming left V 7 bases short and J 2 bases short, with 15 bases between. The CDR3 is 14 residues long. CDR3 nucleotide sequence: TGTGCCAGCACCAATCGGGGTTGGCCCTACGAGCAGTACTTC. Encoded protein: CASTNRGWPYEQYF.

The rearrangement links TRBV13 to TRBJ2-1; maybe TRBD2 (6 bases). Germline-derived CDR1 and CDR2 are PRHDT and FYEKMQ (reference sequence). The V end was cut by 0 bases, the J end by 7 bases, with 10 bases between. This CDR3 is built from 14 residues. CDR3: CASSLGRGLNEQFF. For the CDR3, the DNA is TGTGCCAGCAGCTTAGGGCGGGGTCTGAATGAGCAGTTCTTC.

This sequence joins TRBV13 and TRBJ2-5; D is unresolved. The germline CDR1 and CDR2 sequences are PRHDT and FYEKMQ (reference sequence). CDR3 length: 13 residues. V lost 4 bases to trimming and J lost 2 bases, with 8 bases between them. CDR3 nucleotide sequence: TGTGCCAGCAGCTCTTTGGAGCAAGAGACCCAGTACTTC. Translation gives CASSSLEQETQYF.

The CDR3 DNA sequence: TGTGCCAGCAGCGTAGCGGCGTCGTCCCTAGAGGCTTTCTTT. This translates into CASSVAASSLEAFF. The chain links TRBV9 to TRBJ1-1; D is uncertain. The CDR3 loop spans 14 amino acids. Germline-derived CDR1 and CDR2 are SGDLS and YYNGEE. V dropped 0 bases and J dropped 11 bases, with 17 bases sitting between them.

The chain recombines TRBV7-9 with TRBJ1-1, with 7 nucleotides matching TRBD1. The CDR3 totals 13 residues. Per germline, CDR1 SEHNR and CDR2 FQNEAQ (reference sequence). Trimming removed 8 bases from V and 1 base from J; junction bases left unmatched: 4. Written as DNA, the CDR3 is TGTGCCAGCGGACAGGTCGCGAACACTGAAGCTTTCTTT. Protein: CASGQVANTEAFF. The full variable domain, its missing parts supplied by reference TRBV7-9 and TRBJ1-1, is DTGVSQNPRHKITKRGQNVTFRCDPISEHNRLYWYRQTLGQGPEFLTYFQNEAQLEKSRLLSDRFSAERPKGSFSTLEIQRTEQGDSAMYLCASGQVANTEAFFGQGTRLTVV.

This chain joins TRBV20-1 and TRBJ1-5; the D gene is possibly TRBD1 (5 bases). V dropped 3 bases and J dropped 5 bases, with 11 bases sitting between them. CDR1 is DFQATT and CDR2 is SNEGSKA in the germline V gene (reference sequence). The CDR3 sequence is 13 residues long. The CDR3 loop reads CSASSLRDQPQHF. CDR3 nucleotide sequence: TGCAGTGCTAGTTCTCTCAGGGATCAGCCCCAGCATTTT.

The chain joins TRBV7-9 to TRBJ2-7, with D possibly TRBD1 on 7 matching bases. Between the trimmed V and J ends, which lost 6 bases and 1 base, there was a span of 19 bases. The length of the CDR3 is 16 residues. From germline, CDR1 is SEHNR and CDR2 FQNEAQ (reference sequence). CDR3: CASRPPSGGPSYEQYF. The CDR3 nucleotides read TGTGCCAGCAGACCCCCCTCAGGGGGGCCTTCCTACGAGCAGTACTTC.

This sequence joins TRBV5-1 and TRBJ2-1, with a weak D call TRBD2 (6 bases). Germline V gene data show CDR1 as SGHRS and CDR2 as YFSETQ. The CDR3 sequence is 18 residues long. V was trimmed by 0 bases and J by 5 bases, leaving 21 bases between them. As DNA, the CDR3 is TGCGCCAGCAGCTTGGGGAACTTGGCGGGATATTCAAACAATGAGCAGTTCTTC. Its translation is CASSLGNLAGYSNNEQFF.

The J gene is TRBJ2-7, the V gene TRBV18, with 14 positions matching TRBD2. This CDR3 spans 19 amino acids. CDR1 KGHSH and CDR2 LQKENI come from the germline V gene. Germline trimming cut 3 bases from V and 4 bases from J; bases unmatched to any gene: 14. CDR3 DNA sequence: TGTGCCAGCTCACCGGGACTAGCGGGAGAAGTAATTGCCTTTTACGAGCAGTACTTC. This sequence encodes CASSPGLAGEVIAFYEQYF. The entire variable domain, with the rest obtained from reference TRBV18 and TRBJ2-7, is as follows: NAGVMQNPRHLVRRRGQEARLRCSPMKGHSHVYWYRQLPEEGLKFMVYLQKENIIDESGMPKERFSAEFPKEGPSILRIQQVVRGDSAAYFCASSPGLAGEVIAFYEQYFGPGTRLTVT.

The gene calls are TRBV7-2 and TRBJ2-1; D may be TRBD2 (6 bases). The CDR3 sequence is 15 residues long. CDR1 is SGHTA, CDR2 FQGNSA, per germline. V was pared by 5 bases and J by 1 base, with 12 bases between. As DNA, the CDR3 is TGTGCCAGCAGCCCTGGACTATCATCCTACAATGAGCAGTTCTTC. Its protein is CASSPGLSSYNEQFF.

The chain recombines TRBV28 with TRBJ2-1; TRBD1 matches 7 bases. The CDR3 covers 14 residues. V lost 3 bases, J lost 8 bases, and 7 bases stayed unmatched. Germline CDR1 is MDHEN and CDR2 is SYDVKM. The DNA for the CDR3 is TGTGCCAGCAGTTTTAGACAGGGTATCCATGAGCAGTTCTTC. Translated, it gives CASSFRQGIHEQFF.

The chain employs TRBV6-5 and TRBJ2-3; 8 bases line up with TRBD1. J gave up 7 bases and V 0 bases, and 6 bases lay outside the gene matches. CDR1 MNHEY and CDR2 SVGAGI come from the germline V gene. The CDR3 runs to 15 residues. For the CDR3, the DNA is TGTGCCAGCAGTTACTCGGGACAGGTTAAAAATACGCAGTATTTT. Protein sequence: CASSYSGQVKNTQYF.

This clone was counted once. The CDR3 loop reads CASGTGLAGGTYNEQFF. CDR3 sequence (DNA): TGTGCTAGTGGGACAGGACTAGCGGGGGGTACCTACAATGAGCAGTTCTTC. The genes are TRBV12-5 and TRBJ2-1; 14 bases line up with TRBD2. The trim removed 6 bases at V and 2 bases at J, leaving 6 bases unmatched. The CDR3 has 17 amino acids. The germline V gene has CDR1 LGHNT and CDR2 FRNRAP.

J is TRBJ2-7 and V is TRBV29-1, with D hard to call. CDR1 and CDR2 (germline): SQVTM, ANQGSEA. This CDR3 has 11 amino acids. Trimming took 7 bases from V and 2 from J, leaving 9 bases between them. CDR3 DNA: TGCAGCGCCGGGTCTCCCTACGAGCAGTACTTC. Encoded protein: CSAGSPYEQYF.

V gene TRBV27 combines with J gene TRBJ2-1; D might be TRBD1 (6 bases). CDR1 and CDR2 from the germline V gene are MNHEY and SMNVEV (reference sequence). The length of the CDR3 is 14 residues. Trimming stripped 0 bases from V and 7 bases from J, with 10 bases between. The CDR3 bases are TGTGCCAGCAGTTTATCGACAGGTTCGAATGAGCAGTTCTTC. Its protein product is CASSLSTGSNEQFF.

The rearrangement joins TRBV2 to TRBJ2-2; no clear D. The germline gives CDR1 SNHLY, CDR2 FYNNEI. The V end was cut by 2 bases, the J end by 8 bases, with 9 bases between. The CDR3 length is 13 residues. The CDR3 spells CASSETNSGELFF. The CDR3 DNA reads TGTGCCAGCAGTGAAACCAACTCAGGGGAGCTGTTTTTT.

The chain's CDR3 is CASNPTGGFEPQHF. The CDR3 bases are TGTGCCAGCAACCCCACAGGGGGTTTTGAGCCCCAGCATTTT. The chain couples TRBV6-5 to TRBJ1-5; 8 positions match TRBD1. Trimming removed 7 bases from V and 8 bases from J; junction bases left unmatched: 10. The CDR3 is made up of 14 amino acids. Germline-derived CDR1 and CDR2 are MNHEY and SVGAGI.

The J gene is TRBJ2-2, the V gene TRBV18; possibly TRBD1 for D (6 bases). V lost 6 bases and J 4 bases, leaving 15 bases between the germline ends. Germline V gene data show CDR1 as KGHSH and CDR2 as LQKENI. The CDR3 has 15 amino acids. The CDR3 bases are TGTGCCAGCTCCCCCTCTTTGGGGGCCACCGGGGAGCTGTTTTTT. It yields the protein CASSPSLGATGELFF. Combining the CDR3 with reference TRBV18 and TRBJ2-2 gives the whole variable domain NAGVMQNPRHLVRRRGQEARLRCSPMKGHSHVYWYRQLPEEGLKFMVYLQKENIIDESGMPKERFSAEFPKEGPSILRIQQVVRGDSAAYFCASSPSLGATGELFFGEGSRLTVL.

The genes are TRBV27 and TRBJ1-4; 10 bases fit TRBD1. After removal of 3 bases from V and 8 bases from J, the junction contained 12 bases not matched to a gene. Germline CDR1 reads MNHEY; CDR2 reads SMNVEV (reference sequence). The CDR3 has 17 residues. Here the CDR3 DNA reads TGTGCCAGCAGTTTTCTCACTCCGGGACAGGGGAGGGAAAAACTGTTTTTT. It yields the protein CASSFLTPGQGREKLFF.

This clone appeared a few times. This chain links TRBV6-1 with TRBJ2-2, with D possibly being TRBD1 (5 bases). This CDR3 comprises 16 residues. Germline loops: CDR1 MNHNS, CDR2 SASEGT. Deletions cut 4 bases from V and 2 bases from J, with 14 bases between. The CDR3 loop is CASSGGPWTNTGELFF. DNA of the CDR3: TGTGCCAGCAGTGGGGGCCCATGGACAAACACCGGGGAGCTGTTTTTT.

V and J are TRBV11-2 and TRBJ1-2, with D possibly being TRBD1 (5 bases). The germline V and J ends were trimmed by 5 bases and 7 bases, with 11 bases remaining between them. The CDR3 has 12 residues. In germline, CDR1 is SGHAT, CDR2 FQNNGV. CDR3 DNA sequence: TGTGCCAGCAGCATGACGGGGGTTGGCTACACCTTC. It yields the protein CASSMTGVGYTF.

The chain carries TRBV6-1 and TRBJ1-1; 8 bases match TRBD1. The CDR3 runs 17 residues. Germline assignment: CDR1 MNHNS and CDR2 SASEGT. V lost 2 bases and J lost 0; bases outside the gene matches: 8. CDR3 bases: TGTGCCAGCAGTGAATTGGACAGGGCTGTTCTGAACACTGAAGCTTTCTTT. This encodes CASSELDRAVLNTEAFF.

The chain recombines TRBV7-9 with TRBJ1-1; 7 bases align to TRBD1. Germline assignment: CDR1 SEHNR and CDR2 FQNEAQ (reference sequence). The CDR3 is made up of 11 amino acids. J was trimmed by 10 bases and V by 3 bases; bases with no gene match: 2. CDR3 amino acids: CASSFGTAAFF. CDR3 in DNA: TGTGCCAGCAGCTTCGGGACAGCAGCTTTCTTT.

The chain has TRBV21-1 and TRBJ1-4. TRBV21-1 is noted as a pseudogene. This CDR3 spans 10 amino acids. CDR3 residues: CASSNLEGFF. CDR3 nucleotides: TGTGCCAGCAGCAATCTAGAGGGGTTTTTT.

The J gene is TRBJ2-3, the V gene TRBV7-9; D gene ambiguous. The germline CDR1 and CDR2 sequences are SEHNR and FQNEAQ (reference sequence). V lost 5 bases to trimming and J lost 8 bases, with 14 bases between them. This CDR3 contains 13 residues. The DNA of the CDR3 is TGTGCCAGCAGCCCGCCAGATACGGGTACGCAGTATTTT. Translated: CASSPPDTGTQYF. The whole variable domain, filled in from reference TRBV7-9 and TRBJ2-3, reads DTGVSQNPRHKITKRGQNVTFRCDPISEHNRLYWYRQTLGQGPEFLTYFQNEAQLEKSRLLSDRFSAERPKGSFSTLEIQRTEQGDSAMYLCASSPPDTGTQYFGPGTRLTVL.